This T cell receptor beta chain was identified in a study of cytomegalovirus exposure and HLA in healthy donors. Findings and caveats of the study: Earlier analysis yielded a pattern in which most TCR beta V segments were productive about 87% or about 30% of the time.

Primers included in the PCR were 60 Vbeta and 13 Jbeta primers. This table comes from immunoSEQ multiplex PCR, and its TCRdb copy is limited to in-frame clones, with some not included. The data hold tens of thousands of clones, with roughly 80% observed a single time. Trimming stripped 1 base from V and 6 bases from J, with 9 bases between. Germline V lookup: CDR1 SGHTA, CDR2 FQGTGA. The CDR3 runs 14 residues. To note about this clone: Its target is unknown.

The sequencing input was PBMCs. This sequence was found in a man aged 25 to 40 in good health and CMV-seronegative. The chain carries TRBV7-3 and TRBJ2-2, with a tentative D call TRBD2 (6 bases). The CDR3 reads CASSLIGGPGELFF. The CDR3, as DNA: TGTGCCAGCAGCTTAATCGGGGGTCCCGGGGAGCTGTTTTTT.